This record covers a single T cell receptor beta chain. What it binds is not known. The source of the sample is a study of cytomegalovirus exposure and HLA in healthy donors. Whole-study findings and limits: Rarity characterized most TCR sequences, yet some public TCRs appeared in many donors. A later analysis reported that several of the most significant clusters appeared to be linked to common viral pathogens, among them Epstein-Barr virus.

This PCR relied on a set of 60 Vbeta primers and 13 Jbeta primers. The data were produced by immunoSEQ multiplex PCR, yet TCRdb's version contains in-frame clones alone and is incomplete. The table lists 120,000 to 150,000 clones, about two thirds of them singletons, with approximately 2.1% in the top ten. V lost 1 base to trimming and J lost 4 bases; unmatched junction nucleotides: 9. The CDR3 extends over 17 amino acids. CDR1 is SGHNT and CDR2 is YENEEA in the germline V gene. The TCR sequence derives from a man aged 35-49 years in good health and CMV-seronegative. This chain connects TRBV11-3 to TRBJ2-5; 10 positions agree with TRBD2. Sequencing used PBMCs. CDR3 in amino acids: CASSLGGGSGGIETQYF. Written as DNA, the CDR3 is TGTGCCAGCAGCTTAGGAGGTGGTAGCGGGGGGATAGAGACCCAGTACTTC.